The present T cell receptor (beta chain) was sequenced within a study of blood T cell repertoires in COVID-19 (dated by TCRdb to the early 2020s). Describing the broader study: The collaborator samples originated in the United States, Italy and Spain and spanned the acute and convalescent phases of COVID-19. The material from the prospective study consisted of cDNA or gDNA derived from T cells, B-cell-depleted T cells, or PBMCs. The dataset comprised deeply sampled blood TCRbeta repertoires from subjects exposed to, actively infected with, or recovered from COVID-19. A freely available public database, intended as a resource for researchers studying the immune response to SARS-CoV-2, is where the repertoires were released. The samples were drawn from the first 160 participants of the ongoing ImmuneRACE study and from over 950 subjects provided by 6 global collaborators. The sample metadata nearly always contained a de-identified subject ID, COVID-19 status, age in years and sex. Where HLA class I and class II types were available, the types were taken from metadata supplied by the sample provider, not from assay-based typing.

At one collaborating source in Seattle, patients were enrolled during active infection and were followed longitudinally through the course of disease. Each collaborating institution followed its own protocols to collect whole blood in K2EDTA tubes. For TCRbeta analysis, collaborator samples were shipped as frozen whole blood, as isolated PBMCs, or as DNA extracted from either sample type. TCRbeta CDR3 regions were amplified from genomic DNA by means of the immunoSEQ Assay, a bias-controlled multiplex PCR. The source study handled its data this way. Nucleated cell counts per sample were estimated from amplification of reference gene primers within the assay. Sequence reads were collapsed and filtered to measure the absolute abundance of every unique TCRbeta CDR3 rearrangement. For each sample, productive Simpson clonality was calculated as the square root of Simpson's diversity index over productive rearrangements. The table comes from immuneACCESS by way of TCRdb, which keeps in-frame sequences with V and J called. Part of the clones is missing from these tables; in studies checked, under half for an unresolved V gene and the rest for unknown reasons. D and trimming were read from the DNA, whereas the V and J calls and clone size are those reported in that table. Counted in this sample were 200,000 to 300,000 clones; roughly 79% of them appeared once. The top ten hold 7.5% to 8% of the sample.

Comment on this clone: This clone's antigen is unknown. No base qualities exist here, and no much larger clone lies one base off it.

General findings and caveats noted by the study authors: The quantity of clinical and demographic metadata differed by source and by participant and was supplied without curation.

The clonotype comes from a woman of 80 years or more with COVID-19, enrolled during active disease. The specimen sequenced was peripheral blood.

The CDR3 region: CATSRDQPGGVENTEAFF. The nucleotide sequence is given as TGTGCCACCAGCAGAGATCAGCCAGGGGGTGTGGAGAACACTGAAGCTTTCTTT. This chain is built from TRBV15 and TRBJ1-1, and TRBD1 aligns with 7 junction nucleotides. V ends up 0 bases short and J 1 base short, with an unmatched junction base count of 11. The germline V gene (reference sequence) yields LNHNV for CDR1 and YYDKDF for CDR2. The CDR3 has 18 amino acids, counting the end cysteine and phenylalanine. The only DNA kept is the CDR3, 54 bases in frame from the first base.